The 28 T cell receptor beta chains below were found in one sample sequenced in a study of siplizumab effects on memory and regulatory T cells. Sequencing was performed with immunoSEQ multiplex PCR; in TCRdb, only in-frame clones are kept and a portion is missing. Here the sample spans approximately 60,000 clones, 79% being singletons. Sequenced: memory CD4+ T cells sorted from blood. These receptors came from a human donor in good health.

In its sample, this clone was seen once. The gene calls are TRBV7-8 and TRBJ2-1; 8 nucleotides agree with TRBD1. The CDR3 covers 16 residues. The germline CDR1 and CDR2 sequences are SGHVS and FQNEAQ. V shed 4 bases, J shed 1 base, and the junction held 6 bases outside the gene matches. The CDR3: CASSSQGAFSYNEQFF. The CDR3 bases are TGTGCCAGCAGCTCGCAGGGGGCCTTTTCCTACAATGAGCAGTTCTTC. The whole variable domain, filled in from reference TRBV7-8 and TRBJ2-1, reads GAGVSQSPRYKVAKRGQDVALRCDPISGHVSLFWYQQALGQGPEFLTYFQNEAQLDKSGLPSDRFFAERPEGSVSTLKIQRTQQEDSAVYLCASSSQGAFSYNEQFFGPGTRLTVL.

The rearrangement uses TRBV19 and TRBJ2-3; 9 positions agree with TRBD2. The J segment lost 2 bases and the V segment lost 5 bases, leaving 5 bases of the junction unmatched. Per germline, CDR1 LNHDA and CDR2 SQIVND (reference sequence). The CDR3 has 15 amino acids. This CDR3 reads CASSSASGDTDTQYF. The CDR3 bases are TGTGCCAGTAGTTCGGCTAGCGGGGACACAGATACGCAGTATTTT.

The gene calls are TRBV6-1 and TRBJ1-3; D not resolved. The germline V and J ends were trimmed by 2 bases and 2 bases, with 4 bases remaining between them. The CDR3 consists of 13 residues. The germline gives CDR1 MNHNS, CDR2 SASEGT. The CDR3 reads CASSEQAGNTIYF. CDR3 in DNA: TGTGCCAGCAGTGAACAGGCTGGAAACACCATATATTTT.

The rearrangement joins TRBV29-1 to TRBJ1-2; D remains ambiguous. The CDR3 has 14 residues. CDR1 and CDR2 from the germline V gene are SQVTM and ANQGSEA. Trimming took 4 bases from V and 4 from J, leaving 16 bases between them. In nucleotides, the CDR3 is TGCAGCGTTGTCGGCCGGGGAAAGAGCTATGGCTACACCTTC. This gives the protein CSVVGRGKSYGYTF.

This chain connects TRBV14 to TRBJ2-6; no definite D call. V dropped 2 bases and J dropped 0 bases, with 2 bases sitting between them. This CDR3 is 14 amino acids long. Germline CDR1 is SGHDN and CDR2 is FVKESK. This CDR3 reads CASSQYSGANVLTF. The DNA of the CDR3 is TGTGCCAGCAGCCAATACTCTGGGGCCAACGTCCTGACTTTC.

There are a few counts of this clone. The chain links TRBV2 to TRBJ2-7; TRBD1 aligns across 9 bases. Unmatched junction bases numbered 2, after V lost 4 bases and J lost 1 base. The CDR3 totals 14 residues. Germline values: CDR1 SNHLY, CDR2 FYNNEI. The CDR3 here is CASSGGTGSYEQYF. Written as DNA, the CDR3 is TGTGCCAGCAGTGGTGGGACAGGGTCCTACGAGCAGTACTTC.

CDR3 sequence reads: CASSFLLAGSSYEQYF. CDR3 bases: TGTGCCAGCAGCTTCCTTTTAGCGGGGAGCTCCTACGAGCAGTACTTC. The rearrangement links TRBV5-6 to TRBJ2-7, with 8 bases lining up with TRBD2. V was clipped by 2 bases and J by 0 bases; unmatched bases: 7. This CDR3 contains 16 residues. Germline lookup yields CDR1 SGHDT and CDR2 YYEEEE.

V and J are TRBV9 and TRBJ2-2; D remains unclear. Trimming stripped 0 bases from V and 5 bases from J, with 8 bases between. This CDR3 is built from 14 residues. The germline V gene has CDR1 SGDLS and CDR2 YYNGEE. CDR3 nucleotides: TGTGCCAGCAGCGTAGTGATGGGAACCGGGGAGCTGTTTTTT. It codes for CASSVVMGTGELFF.

The J gene is TRBJ1-6, the V gene TRBV7-2; TRBD1 aligns across 8 bases. V gave up 3 bases and J gave up 7 bases; unmatched junction bases: 5. Germline loops: CDR1 SGHTA, CDR2 FQGNSA. This CDR3 comprises 15 residues. The CDR3 bases are TGTGCCAGCAGCTTCACCGGGACAGGCAATTCACCCCTCCACTTT. It encodes CASSFTGTGNSPLHF.

The chain combines TRBV5-1 with TRBJ2-1; 10 bases line up with TRBD2. The ends lost 3 bases at V and 3 bases at J; junction bases unmatched: 6. The CDR3 contains 16 residues. Germline lookup yields CDR1 SGHRS and CDR2 YFSETQ. The CDR3 DNA reads TGCGCCAGCAGCTCCGTAGCGGGGGGCCTCTACAATGAGCAGTTCTTC. Its protein is CASSSVAGGLYNEQFF.

The chain is built from TRBV6-1 and TRBJ2-3, with TRBD2 as a possible D gene (5 bases). The V end was cut by 6 bases, the J end by 6 bases, with 13 bases between. The length of the CDR3 is 13 residues. Germline CDR1 MNHNS, CDR2 SASEGT. This CDR3 is CASSDNPGDTQYF. CDR3 DNA: TGTGCCAGCAGCGATAATCCGGGGGATACGCAGTATTTT.

J is TRBJ2-7 and V is TRBV4-1, with 8 bases lining up with TRBD2. Per the germline V gene, CDR1 is MGHRA and CDR2 is YSYEKL. After removal of 4 bases from V and 3 bases from J, the junction contained 11 bases not matched to a gene. This CDR3 has 16 amino acids. The CDR3 loop is CASSPQFGGGFYEQYF. The CDR3 DNA is TGCGCCAGCAGCCCCCAGTTTGGCGGGGGGTTCTACGAGCAGTACTTC.

This chain connects TRBV2 to TRBJ1-1, with 8 positions matching TRBD1. The germline V gene has CDR1 SNHLY and CDR2 FYNNEI. V lost 6 bases to trimming and J lost 1 base; unmatched junction nucleotides: 7. The CDR3 sequence is 15 residues long. This CDR3 is CASRSRGQGNTEAFF. CDR3 coding DNA: TGTGCCAGCAGATCCAGGGGGCAAGGGAACACTGAAGCTTTCTTT.

This sequence joins TRBV16 and TRBJ2-7, with 9 bases that match TRBD1. The CDR3 extends over 14 amino acids. Germline CDR1 KGHSY, CDR2 FQNENV. J gave up 0 bases and V 5 bases, and 2 bases lay outside the gene matches. CDR3 residues: CASSGDRVSYEQYF. The CDR3 DNA is TGTGCCAGCAGCGGGGACAGGGTCTCCTACGAGCAGTACTTC.

CDR3 amino acids: CSSKRNNEQFF. DNA for the CDR3: TGCTCCAGCAAGAGAAACAATGAGCAGTTCTTC. The rearrangement links TRBV20-1 to TRBJ2-1, with D uncertain. There are 11 residues in the CDR3. Germline V gene lookup returns CDR1 DFQATT and CDR2 SNEGSKA (reference sequence).

V usage is TRBV27 and J usage is TRBJ1-2; D possibly corresponds to TRBD1 (6 bases). This CDR3 has 15 residues. V dropped 5 bases and J dropped 0 bases, with 13 bases sitting between them. The germline gives CDR1 MNHEY, CDR2 SMNVEV (reference sequence). DNA of the CDR3: TGTGCCAGCAGTCCTAATAACAGGGCTAACTATGGCTACACCTTC. It yields the protein CASSPNNRANYGYTF.

This rearrangement joins TRBV11-2 to TRBJ1-1; D is uncertain. Germline CDR1 reads SGHAT; CDR2 reads FQNNGV. The CDR3 sequence is 14 residues long. Trimming pared 1 base from V and 1 base from J, leaving 7 bases between. The chain's CDR3 is CASSLGLQNTEAFF. CDR3 DNA: TGTGCCAGCAGCTTAGGTTTGCAGAACACTGAAGCTTTCTTT.

The V and J genes are TRBV6-5 and TRBJ1-1; D call uncertain. V gave up 2 bases and J gave up 1 base, with 8 bases separating them. The CDR3 has 14 amino acids. Germline CDR1 and CDR2: MNHEY and SVGAGI. The CDR3 DNA sequence: TGTGCCAGCAGTTACGCCGCCTGGAACACTGAAGCTTTCTTT. Amino acids: CASSYAAWNTEAFF.

This clone was detected only a few times. The chain combines TRBV11-2 with TRBJ1-2; unclear D gene. Germline CDR1 and CDR2: SGHAT and FQNNGV. CDR3 length: 14 residues. Between the trimmed V and J ends, which lost 6 bases and 4 bases, there was a span of 15 bases. The CDR3, as DNA: TGTGCCAGCAGTTCTTTATCTGGCAGCTATGGCTACACCTTC. Translated, it gives CASSSLSGSYGYTF.

The V and J genes are TRBV10-1 and TRBJ1-1; D gene uncertain. The length of the CDR3 is 12 residues. Germline values: CDR1 WNHNN, CDR2 SYGVQD (reference sequence). V dropped 5 bases and J dropped 0 bases, with 4 bases sitting between them. The chain's CDR3 is CASSTMNTEAFF. The CDR3 DNA reads TGCGCCAGCAGTACAATGAACACTGAAGCTTTCTTT.

The V and J genes are TRBV6-1 and TRBJ1-4; D remains ambiguous. CDR1 MNHNS and CDR2 SASEGT come from the germline V gene. This CDR3 is 15 amino acids long. Trimming took 4 bases from V and 6 from J, leaving 15 bases between them. The CDR3 region has the DNA TGTGCCAGCAGTGTACCTCTCCCCGGCTATGAAAAACTGTTTTTT. Its protein product is CASSVPLPGYEKLFF.

CDR3 DNA: TGTGCCAGCTCTCTATCCCGGGGGACCACCGGGGAGCTGTTTTTT. Its translation is CASSLSRGTTGELFF. This chain connects TRBV6-5 to TRBJ2-2, with a weak D call TRBD2 (6 bases). This CDR3 is 15 amino acids long. Germline loops: CDR1 MNHEY, CDR2 SVGAGI. Trimming left V 8 bases short and J 4 bases short, with 17 bases between.

The chain links TRBV5-4 to TRBJ1-1, with a tentative D call TRBD1 (6 bases). Trimming removed 2 bases from V and 3 bases from J, with 11 bases in between. Germline-derived CDR1 and CDR2 are SGHNT and YYREEE (reference sequence). CDR3 length equals 14 residues. Here the CDR3 DNA reads TGTGCCAGCAGCTTCGGGGGCGCGGACACTGAAGCTTTCTTT. It specifies CASSFGGADTEAFF.

The rearrangement joins TRBV6-5 to TRBJ1-2; D unclear. Germline V gene sequence: CDR1 MNHEY, CDR2 SVGAGI. The CDR3 runs to 15 residues. The ends were cut back, 6 bases at V and 4 bases at J, with 18 bases in the middle. CDR3: CASSRVLKGVYGYTF. The CDR3 DNA reads as TGTGCCAGCAGCCGCGTCCTAAAGGGTGTCTATGGCTACACCTTC.

This chain uses TRBV7-2 with TRBJ2-7; D possibly matches TRBD1 or TRBD2 (5 bases each). CDR3 size: 13 residues. The germline V gene encodes CDR1 SGHTA and CDR2 FQGNSA. V shed 1 base and J shed 9 bases, with 13 bases lying between them. CDR3: CASSLGGVKVQYF. CDR3 DNA sequence: TGTGCCAGCAGCTTAGGAGGGGTTAAGGTGCAGTACTTC.

The V call is TRBV18, the J call TRBJ2-7; 9 bases line up with TRBD1. CDR3 size: 17 residues. V lost 6 bases to trimming and J lost 3 bases; unmatched junction nucleotides: 15. CDR1 and CDR2 (germline): KGHSH, LQKENI. The CDR3 coding sequence is TGTGCCAGCTCCCCGTCAACCGGGACAGGGAACCTCTACGAGCAGTACTTC. Protein sequence: CASSPSTGTGNLYEQYF.

This chain connects TRBV6-6 to TRBJ2-3; TRBD2 matches 8 bases. CDR3 size: 15 residues. With 6 bases clipped from V and 0 bases from J, the junction kept 5 bases outside the gene matches. From germline, CDR1 is MNHNY and CDR2 SVGAGI (reference sequence). Written as DNA, the CDR3 is TGTGCCAGCAGGGTAGCGGGGCTCAGCACAGATACGCAGTATTTT. Its protein is CASRVAGLSTDTQYF.

The V call is TRBV30, the J call TRBJ2-5, with D tentatively TRBD1 or TRBD2 (5 bases each). The CDR3 runs 13 residues. Per germline, CDR1 GTSNPN and CDR2 SVGIG (reference sequence). Between the trimmed V and J ends, which lost 2 bases and 5 bases, there was a span of 12 bases. The chain's CDR3 is CAWSRGAGETQYF. The CDR3 DNA reads as TGTGCCTGGAGTCGAGGGGCCGGCGAGACCCAGTACTTC.